This T cell receptor beta chain was documented in a study of T cell changes during pregnancy in multiple sclerosis. CDR3 length equals 18 residues. The V gene's germline CDR1 is PRHDT and CDR2 FYEKMQ (reference sequence). V gave up 4 bases and J gave up 5 bases; unmatched junction bases: 13. Generated by immunoSEQ multiplex PCR, the TCRdb table keeps only in-frame clones and is missing some. The sample lists tens of thousands of clones; approximately 90% were seen once. The origin of this receptor is a female donor with multiple sclerosis, enrolled in a pregnancy study. Here the sequenced sample was CD8+ T cells from peripheral blood mononuclear cells, taken before pregnancy. The V gene is TRBV13, the J gene TRBJ2-1, with 11 bases identical to TRBD2. This CDR3 reads CASSSPTSGTSGDNEQFF. DNA of the CDR3: TGTGCCAGCAGCTCCCCCACTTCCGGGACTAGCGGAGACAATGAGCAGTTCTTC. Complete variable domain (other parts from reference TRBV13 and TRBJ2-1): AAGVIQSPRHLIKEKRETATLKCYPIPRHDTVYWYQQGPGQDPQFLISFYEKMQSDKGSIPDRFSAQQFSDYHSELNMSSLELGDSALYFCASSSPTSGTSGDNEQFFGPGTRLTVL.